This entry lists 18 T cell receptor beta chains sequenced from one sample in a study of Graves' ophthalmopathy and Graves' hyperthyroidism. Using RNA transcripts, the TCR beta CDR3 regions were amplified. After a first-round RT-PCR with HTBI primers, a second-round multiplex PCR was run. TCRdb reprocessed the multiplex PCR reads with MiXCR, giving one entry per CDR3 protein. This table has about 390,000 distinct CDR3 sequences, about a sixth appearing once. Input material: peripheral blood. All receptors derive from an adult woman with stable Graves' hyperthyroidism.

The V call is TRBV4-1, the J call TRBJ2-7; D is perhaps TRBD2 (6 bases). The CDR3 has 15 amino acids. The ends were cut back, 4 bases at V and 0 bases at J, with 13 bases in the middle. CDR1 and CDR2 from the germline V gene are MGHRA and YSYEKL. This chain's CDR3 is CASSPATRGSYEQYF. Here the CDR3 DNA reads TGCGCCAGCAGCCCCGCGACTAGGGGCTCCTACGAGCAGTACTTC.

This clonotype has at least ten counts. The J gene is TRBJ2-5, the V gene TRBV5-1; 13 bases are a match to TRBD2. Germline CDR1 is SGHRS and CDR2 is YFSETQ. The length of the CDR3 is 16 residues. The trim removed 4 bases at V and 5 bases at J, leaving 8 bases unmatched. CDR3 nucleotide sequence: TGCGCCAGCAGCAGAACTAGCGGGAGGGCCTTGGAGACCCAGTACTTC. It translates to CASSRTSGRALETQYF.

This clonotype occurred many times. This chain joins TRBV5-1 and TRBJ2-5; no definite D call. The length of the CDR3 is 14 residues. Per the germline V gene, CDR1 is SGHRS and CDR2 is YFSETQ. V shed 2 bases and J shed 5 bases, with 13 bases lying between them. CDR3 sequence (DNA): TGCGCCAGCAGCTTCTCCCGTAGTGAGGAGACCCAGTACTTC. Translation gives CASSFSRSEETQYF.

Many counts were recorded for this clonotype. The J gene is TRBJ2-7, the V gene TRBV6-8, with 8 bases that match TRBD2. Germline V gene lookup returns CDR1 MNHGY and CDR2 SAAAGT. This CDR3 contains 15 residues. V was clipped by 10 bases and J by 1 base; unmatched bases: 12. CDR3 DNA: TGTGCCACCACCCGTGAGCGGGAGTTATCCTACGAGCAGTACTTC. It encodes CATTRERELSYEQYF.

The chain combines TRBV28 with TRBJ2-5, with D unresolved. V was pared by 4 bases and J by 4 bases, with 13 bases between. The CDR3 is 14 amino acids. Germline values: CDR1 MDHEN, CDR2 SYDVKM. Here the CDR3 DNA reads TGTGCCAGCAGTTCTCGGACGTGGGTAGAGACCCAGTACTTC. It translates to CASSSRTWVETQYF.

This chain uses TRBV10-2 with TRBJ2-7; 8 nucleotides agree with TRBD2. CDR1 and CDR2 from the germline V gene are WSHSY and SAAADI. V trimming: 3 bases; J trimming: 7 bases; junction bases outside the gene matches: 14. The CDR3 sequence is 16 residues long. This CDR3 reads CASSELTGTSLYEQYF. CDR3 nucleotides: TGCGCCAGCAGTGAACTAACCGGGACTAGTCTTTATGAGCAGTACTTC.

The rearrangement uses TRBV20-1 and TRBJ2-4; D might be TRBD2 (6 bases). This CDR3 spans 13 amino acids. In germline, CDR1 is DFQATT, CDR2 SNEGSKA (reference sequence). V was trimmed by 0 bases and J by 8 bases, leaving 11 bases between them. The DNA of the CDR3 is TGCAGTGCTAGAGACGGGGGAGTGGACATTCAGTACTTC. Protein sequence: CSARDGGVDIQYF.

This clonotype was counted many times. V and J are TRBV6-1 and TRBJ1-6; possibly TRBD1 for D (5 bases). The CDR3 is made up of 15 amino acids. Per the germline V gene, CDR1 is MNHNS and CDR2 is SASEGT. The germline V and J ends were trimmed by 7 bases and 6 bases, with 16 bases remaining between them. DNA of the CDR3: TGTGCCAGCAAGCAGGGACTTCTCGTTAATTCACCCCTCCACTTT. It codes for CASKQGLLVNSPLHF.

This clonotype has just a few counts. The CDR3 bases are TGTGCCAGCAGCCATATAGCGGGAGGGAGGCACGAGCAGTACTTC. It yields the protein CASSHIAGGRHEQYF. The chain combines TRBV3-1 with TRBJ2-7; 11 bases match TRBD2. The V gene's germline CDR1 is LGHDT and CDR2 YNNKEL (reference sequence). There are 15 residues in the CDR3. The trim removed 3 bases at V and 5 bases at J, leaving 6 bases unmatched.

The sample holds a few counts of this clonotype. V usage is TRBV18 and J usage is TRBJ2-4, with D possibly matching TRBD1 (6 bases). The CDR3 totals 13 residues. Trimming removed 3 bases at V and 7 bases at J, with 10 bases between. Germline V lookup: CDR1 KGHSH, CDR2 LQKENI. The CDR3 here is CASSPATGNIQYF. Written as DNA, the CDR3 is TGTGCCAGCTCACCCGCTACAGGGAACATTCAGTACTTC.

This clonotype was counted ten times or more. This chain connects TRBV12-3 or TRBV12-4 to TRBJ2-7; D perhaps matches TRBD1 (6 bases). The V gene lost 3 bases and the J gene lost 6 bases, with 18 bases spanning the gap. CDR3 length: 15 amino acids. Here the CDR3 reads CASSFYARTASEQYF. The CDR3 region has the DNA TGTGCCAGCAGTTTTTATGCTAGGACAGCTTCCGAGCAGTACTTC.

About this clonotype: A read error may explain this, as a much larger clone is one base away. The chain uses TRBV6-2 or TRBV6-3 and TRBJ2-7; tentatively, D is TRBD1 (5 bases). The germline V and J ends were trimmed by 6 bases and 5 bases, with 14 bases remaining between them. The CDR3 contains 13 residues. Germline V gives CDR1 MNHEY, CDR2 SVGEGT. DNA of the CDR3: TGTGCCAGCAGGTGGATAGGGGCCCACGAGCAGTACTTC. It encodes CASRWIGAHEQYF.

This clonotype has at least ten counts. This sequence joins TRBV20-1 and TRBJ2-2; no definite D call. CDR1 and CDR2 from the germline V gene are DFQATT and SNEGSKA (reference sequence). The CDR3 contains 16 residues. V lost 3 bases and J 1 base, leaving 15 bases between the germline ends. This CDR3 reads CSARRQAAGNTGELFF. In DNA form, the CDR3 reads TGCAGTGCTAGGAGGCAAGCAGCAGGGAACACCGGGGAGCTGTTTTTT.

This clonotype occurred a few times. A read error is possible here, since a much larger clone lies one base away. The rearrangement links TRBV28 to TRBJ2-4, with 9 nucleotides matching TRBD2. The CDR3 consists of 16 residues. Germline assignment: CDR1 MDHEN and CDR2 SYDVKM. The CDR3 DNA reads as TGTGCCAGCAGTTTAAGGGCTAGCGGGAACCAAAACATTAAGTACTTC. Translating it yields CASSLRASGNQNIKYF.

This clonotype has ten or more counts. The chain uses TRBV7-2 and TRBJ1-2; 9 bases map to TRBD1. J lost 5 bases, V lost 1 base, and 8 bases had no gene match. This CDR3 region has 16 residues. Germline V gene data show CDR1 as SGHTA and CDR2 as FQGNSA. The CDR3 reads CASSLELDRGGYGYTF. The CDR3, as DNA: TGTGCCAGCAGCTTAGAATTGGACAGGGGAGGATATGGCTACACCTTC.

This clonotype occurred many times. The rearrangement links TRBV5-1 to TRBJ1-1; D remains unclear. Between the trimmed V and J ends, which lost 0 bases and 3 bases, there was a span of 9 bases. The V gene's germline CDR1 is SGHRS and CDR2 YFSETQ. The CDR3 extends over 14 amino acids. The CDR3 bases are TGCGCCAGCAGCTTGGGGGAAGGGCACACTGAAGCTTTCTTT. It is translated as CASSLGEGHTEAFF. The whole variable domain, filled in from reference TRBV5-1 and TRBJ1-1, reads KAGVTQTPRYLIKTRGQQVTLSCSPISGHRSVSWYQQTPGQGLQFLFEYFSETQRNKGNFPGRFSGRQFSNSRSEMNVSTLELGDSALYLCASSLGEGHTEAFFGQGTRLTVV.

At least ten counts were recorded for this clonotype. V and J are TRBV18 and TRBJ2-7; D perhaps matches TRBD2 (5 bases). This CDR3 comprises 14 residues. Trimming took off 1 base at V and 5 bases at J, with 12 bases between the two ends. CDR1 and CDR2 (germline): KGHSH, LQKENI. Here the CDR3 DNA reads TGTGCCAGCTCACCACTCGTCGGGGTTAACGAGCAGTACTTC. It is translated as CASSPLVGVNEQYF.

The V and J genes are TRBV6-5 and TRBJ1-1; no definite D call. Trimming pared 2 bases from V and 3 bases from J, leaving 7 bases between. The CDR3 loop spans 13 amino acids. From germline, CDR1 is MNHEY and CDR2 SVGAGI. The CDR3 sequence is CASSYVLDTEAFF. The CDR3 DNA reads TGTGCCAGCAGTTACGTCTTGGACACTGAAGCTTTCTTT.